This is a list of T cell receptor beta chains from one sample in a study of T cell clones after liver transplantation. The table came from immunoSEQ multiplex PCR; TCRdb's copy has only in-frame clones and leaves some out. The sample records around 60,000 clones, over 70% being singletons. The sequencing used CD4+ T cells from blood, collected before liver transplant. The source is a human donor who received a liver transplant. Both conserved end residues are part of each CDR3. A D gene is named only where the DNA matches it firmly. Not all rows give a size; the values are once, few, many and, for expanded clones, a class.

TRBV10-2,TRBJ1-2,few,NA,TGCGCCAGCAGTGAAAGGGGCTATGGCTACACCTTC,CASSERGYGYTF
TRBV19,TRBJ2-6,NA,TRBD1,TGTGCCAGTAGTATCGGACAGGGTGCTGGGGCCAACGTCCTGACTTTC,CASSIGQGAGANVLTF
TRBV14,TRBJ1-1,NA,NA,TGTGCCAGCAGCGCGGACAGGAACACTGAAGCTTTCTTT,CASSADRNTEAFF
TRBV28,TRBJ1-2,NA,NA,TGTGCCAGCAGTACCGTGGGAGGGAGGGGCTACACCTTC,CASSTVGGRGYTF
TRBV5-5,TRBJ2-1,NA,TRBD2,TGTGCCAGCAGCATCGCCAGCGGGGGGGCCGGTGAGCAGTTCTTC,CASSIASGGAGEQFF
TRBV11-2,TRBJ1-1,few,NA,TGTGCCAGCAGTTGGACAGATATGAACACTGAAGCTTTCTTT,CASSWTDMNTEAFF
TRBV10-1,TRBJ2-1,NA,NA,TGCGCCAGCAGTCCCTCCCGTGCGGGACGGCAGTTCTTC,CASSPSRAGRQFF
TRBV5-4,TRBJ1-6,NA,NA,TGTGCCAGCAGCTTGGCCGGGGACTCCTATAATTCACCCCTCCACTTT,CASSLAGDSYNSPLHF
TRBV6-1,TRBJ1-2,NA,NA,TGTGCCAGCAGCCAGAATAACTATGGCTACACCTTC,CASSQNNYGYTF
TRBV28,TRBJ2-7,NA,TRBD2,TGTGCCAGCAGTTTAGGGACTAGCGTTGGGGACGAGCAGTACTTC,CASSLGTSVGDEQYF
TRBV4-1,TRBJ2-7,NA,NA,TGCGCCAGCAGCCAATTGGGGGGAGTCGGGGGGCAGTACTTC,CASSQLGGVGGQYF
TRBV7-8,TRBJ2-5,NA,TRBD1,TGTGCCAGCAGCTCAGGGACAGGGCAACAAGAGACCCAGTACTTC,CASSSGTGQQETQYF
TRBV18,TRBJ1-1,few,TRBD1,TGTGCCAGCTCACCCGTGACAGGGTCTCTTTCAGAAGCTTTCTTT,CASSPVTGSLSEAFF
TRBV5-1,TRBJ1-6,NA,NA,TGCGCCAGCAGCTTGGCCGACAGCTCCTATAATTCACCCCTCCACTTT,CASSLADSSYNSPLHF
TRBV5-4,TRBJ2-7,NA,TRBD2,TGTGCCAGCAGCTCACCGGGACTACGAAGCTACGAGCAGTACTTC,CASSSPGLRSYEQYF
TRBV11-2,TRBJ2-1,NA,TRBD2,TGTGCCAGCAGCTTAGATTTCGGACTAGCGGAAAATGAGCAGTTCTTC,CASSLDFGLAENEQFF
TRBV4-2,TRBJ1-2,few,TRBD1,TGTGCCAGCAGCCAAGATAGGGGGACAGCTTATGGCTACACCTTC,CASSQDRGTAYGYTF
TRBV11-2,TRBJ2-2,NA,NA,TGTGCCAGCAGCTTCTCGACAGTTAACACCGGGGAGCTGTTTTTT,CASSFSTVNTGELFF
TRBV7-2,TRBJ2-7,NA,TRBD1,TGTGCCAGCAGCTCGGACAGGGGCGAGCAGTACTTC,CASSSDRGEQYF
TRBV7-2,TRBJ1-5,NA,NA,TGTGCCAGCAGCTTAGTACCTAATAGCAATCAGCCCCAGCATTTT,CASSLVPNSNQPQHF
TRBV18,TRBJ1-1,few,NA,TGTGCCAGCTCACCACGGGGCAGCGAAACTGAAGCTTTCTTT,CASSPRGSETEAFF
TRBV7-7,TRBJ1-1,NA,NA,TGTGCTAGCAGCTTAGATAGGGAGACTGAAGCTTTCTTT,CASSLDRETEAFF
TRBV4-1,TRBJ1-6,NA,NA,TGCGCCAGCAGCCAAGAACAGGCACGACCACTCCACTTT,CASSQEQARPLHF
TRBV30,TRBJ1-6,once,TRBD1,TGTGCCTGGAGTTCCGAGGACAGGGGAGGTTCACCCCTCCACTTT,CAWSSEDRGGSPLHF
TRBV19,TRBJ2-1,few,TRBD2,TGTGCCAGTAGTATAATTAGCGGGGGAACCTACAATGAGCAGTTCTTC,CASSIISGGTYNEQFF
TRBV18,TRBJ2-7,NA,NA,TGTGCCAGCTCACCAACTTCGGGCTACGAGCAGTACTTC,CASSPTSGYEQYF
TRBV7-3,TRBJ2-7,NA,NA,TGTGCCAGCAGCTTAGAACAGGGATACGAGCAGTACTTC,CASSLEQGYEQYF
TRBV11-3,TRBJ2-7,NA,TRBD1,TGTGCCAGCAGCTCACAGGGGGCGTCCTACGAGCAGTACTTC,CASSSQGASYEQYF
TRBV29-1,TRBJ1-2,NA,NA,TGCAGCGTTGAAGAGACAGGCACAGGCTATGGCTACACCTTC,CSVEETGTGYGYTF
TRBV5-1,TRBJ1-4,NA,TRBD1,TGCGCCAGCAGCTCGGGACAGGCAAATGAAAAACTGTTTTTT,CASSSGQANEKLFF